This T cell receptor beta chain is from a study of control samples from healthy donors and cancer patients. Profiled with immunoSEQ multiplex PCR; TCRdb holds only in-frame clones, not every one. The sample has around 120,000 clones; 70% to 90% are singletons. In germline, CDR1 is LGHDT, CDR2 YNNKEL (reference sequence). The CDR3 has 15 residues. Trimming took off 1 base at V and 0 bases at J, with 9 bases between the two ends. V gene TRBV3-1 (or the pseudogene TRBV3-2) combines with J gene TRBJ1-1; no clear D gene. This clonotype originated in a woman in her 70s in good health. Sequenced input: blood. The CDR3 region is CASSQGRIMNTEAFF. The CDR3 DNA reads as TGTGCCAGCAGCCAAGGGAGAATAATGAACACTGAAGCTTTCTTT.